This record covers a single TCR beta chain. The Seattle site enrolled patients during active infection and followed them longitudinally. Original processing notes: Researchers report that nucleated cell counts were estimated from reference gene primer amplification. The data were produced by immunoSEQ multiplex PCR, yet TCRdb's version contains in-frame clones alone and is incomplete. V, J and clone size were drawn from that table, and D and trimming were deduced from the DNA. The data show under 400,000 clones, with about 90% seen just once and more than 9% held by the top ten. This record comes from a study of blood T cell repertoires in COVID-19. This CDR3 region has 14 residues. The V end was cut by 6 bases, the J end by 5 bases, with 15 bases between. Germline CDR1 and CDR2: PRHDT and FYEKMQ (reference sequence).

What was sequenced was peripheral blood. The J gene is TRBJ2-3, the V gene TRBV13; possibly TRBD2 for D (5 bases). This sequence originates from a woman aged 25-40 years with COVID-19, enrolled during active disease. The CDR3 is CASRRVAGEDTQYF. The CDR3, as DNA: TGTGCCAGCAGGAGGGTAGCTGGGGAAGATACGCAGTATTTT. Full variable domain (missing parts from reference TRBV13 and TRBJ2-3): AAGVIQSPRHLIKEKRETATLKCYPIPRHDTVYWYQQGPGQDPQFLISFYEKMQSDKGSIPDRFSAQQFSDYHSELNMSSLELGDSALYFCASRRVAGEDTQYFGPGTRLTVL.